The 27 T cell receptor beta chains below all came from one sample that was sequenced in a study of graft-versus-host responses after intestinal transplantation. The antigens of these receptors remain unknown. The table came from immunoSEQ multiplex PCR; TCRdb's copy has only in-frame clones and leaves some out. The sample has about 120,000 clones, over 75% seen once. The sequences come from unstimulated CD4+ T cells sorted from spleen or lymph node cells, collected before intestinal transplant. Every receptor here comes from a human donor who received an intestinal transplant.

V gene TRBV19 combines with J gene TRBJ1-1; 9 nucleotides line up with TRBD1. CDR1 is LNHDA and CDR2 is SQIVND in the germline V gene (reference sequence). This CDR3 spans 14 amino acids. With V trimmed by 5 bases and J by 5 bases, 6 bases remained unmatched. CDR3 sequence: CASSSDRGETEAFF. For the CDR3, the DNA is TGTGCCAGTAGTTCGGACAGGGGAGAGACTGAAGCTTTCTTT.

In DNA form, the CDR3 reads TGTGCCAGCAGCTTGGGAGCCACCACCGGGGAGCTGTTTTTT. Its translation is CASSLGATTGELFF. The rearrangement uses TRBV7-2 and TRBJ2-2; D is possibly TRBD2 (5 bases). The CDR3 is 14 amino acids. Germline V gives CDR1 SGHTA, CDR2 FQGNSA. Trimming pared 3 bases from V and 4 bases from J, leaving 9 bases between.

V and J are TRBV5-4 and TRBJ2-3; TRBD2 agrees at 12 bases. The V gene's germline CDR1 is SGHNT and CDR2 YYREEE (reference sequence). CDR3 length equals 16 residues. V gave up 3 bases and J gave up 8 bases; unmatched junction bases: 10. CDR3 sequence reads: CASSSRTSGVPGTQYF. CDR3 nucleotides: TGTGCCAGCAGCTCACGGACTAGCGGGGTCCCCGGTACGCAGTATTTT. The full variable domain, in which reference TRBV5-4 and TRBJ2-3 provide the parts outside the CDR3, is ETGVTQSPTHLIKTRGQQVTLRCSSQSGHNTVSWYQQALGQGPQFIFQYYREEENGRGNFPPRFSGLQFPNYSSELNVNALELDDSALYLCASSSRTSGVPGTQYFGPGTRLTVL.

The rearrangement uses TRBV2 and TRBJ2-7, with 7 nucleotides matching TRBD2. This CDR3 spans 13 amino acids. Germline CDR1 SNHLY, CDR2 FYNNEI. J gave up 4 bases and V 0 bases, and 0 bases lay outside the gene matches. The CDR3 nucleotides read TGTGCCAGCAGTGAAGCGCGGGGGTACGAGCAGTACTTC. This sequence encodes CASSEARGYEQYF.

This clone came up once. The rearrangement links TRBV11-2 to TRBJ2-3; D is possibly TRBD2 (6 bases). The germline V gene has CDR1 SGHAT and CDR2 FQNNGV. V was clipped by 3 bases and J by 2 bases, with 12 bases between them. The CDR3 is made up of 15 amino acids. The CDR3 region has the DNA TGTGCCAGCAGCTTCGCGGGGAGATCCACAGATACGCAGTATTTT. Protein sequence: CASSFAGRSTDTQYF.

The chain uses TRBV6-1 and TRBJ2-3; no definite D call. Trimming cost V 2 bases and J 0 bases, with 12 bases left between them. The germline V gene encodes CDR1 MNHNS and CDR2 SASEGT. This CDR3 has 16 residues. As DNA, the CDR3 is TGTGCCAGCAGTGAATTTCGACATACTAGCACAGATACGCAGTATTTT. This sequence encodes CASSEFRHTSTDTQYF.

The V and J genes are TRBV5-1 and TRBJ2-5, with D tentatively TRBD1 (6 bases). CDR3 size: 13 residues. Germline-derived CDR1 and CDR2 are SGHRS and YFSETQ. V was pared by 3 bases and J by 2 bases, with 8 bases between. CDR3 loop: CASSWQGQETQYF. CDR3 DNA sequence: TGCGCCAGCAGCTGGCAGGGGCAAGAGACCCAGTACTTC.

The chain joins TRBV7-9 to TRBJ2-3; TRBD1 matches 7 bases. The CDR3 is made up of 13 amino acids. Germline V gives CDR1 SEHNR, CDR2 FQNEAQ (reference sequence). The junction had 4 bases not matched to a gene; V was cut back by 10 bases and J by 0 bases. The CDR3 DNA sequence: TGTGCCACACCGACAGGGAGCACAGATACGCAGTATTTT. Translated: CATPTGSTDTQYF.

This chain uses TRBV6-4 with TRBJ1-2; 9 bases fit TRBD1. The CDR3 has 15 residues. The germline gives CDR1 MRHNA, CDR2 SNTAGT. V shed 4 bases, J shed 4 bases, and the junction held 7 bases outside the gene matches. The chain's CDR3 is CASSVPDRGPYGYTF. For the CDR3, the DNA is TGTGCCAGCAGTGTACCGGACAGGGGCCCCTATGGCTACACCTTC.

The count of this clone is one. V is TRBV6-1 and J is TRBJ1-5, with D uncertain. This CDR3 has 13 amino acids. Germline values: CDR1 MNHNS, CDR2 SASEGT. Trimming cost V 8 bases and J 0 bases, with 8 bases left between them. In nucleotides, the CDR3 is TGTGCCAGCGGCAGATATAGCAATCAGCCCCAGCATTTT. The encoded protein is CASGRYSNQPQHF.

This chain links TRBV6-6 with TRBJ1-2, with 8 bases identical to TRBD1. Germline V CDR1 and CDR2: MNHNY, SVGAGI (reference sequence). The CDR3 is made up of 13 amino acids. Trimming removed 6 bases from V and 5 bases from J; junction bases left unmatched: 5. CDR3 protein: CASSPDRGYGYTF. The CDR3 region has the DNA TGTGCCAGCAGCCCCGACAGGGGTTATGGCTACACCTTC.

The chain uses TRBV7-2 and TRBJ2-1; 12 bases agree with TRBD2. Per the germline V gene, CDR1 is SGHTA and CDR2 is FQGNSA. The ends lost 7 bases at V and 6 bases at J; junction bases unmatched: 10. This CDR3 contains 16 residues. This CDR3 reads CASIRGPGLAGNEQFF. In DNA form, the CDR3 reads TGTGCCAGCATCAGGGGACCGGGACTAGCGGGCAATGAGCAGTTCTTC. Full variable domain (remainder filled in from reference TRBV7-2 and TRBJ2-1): GAGVSQSPSNKVTEKGKDVELRCDPISGHTALYWYRQSLGQGLEFLIYFQGNSAPDKSGLPSDRFSAERTGGSVSTLTIQRTQQEDSAVYLCASIRGPGLAGNEQFFGPGTRLTVL.

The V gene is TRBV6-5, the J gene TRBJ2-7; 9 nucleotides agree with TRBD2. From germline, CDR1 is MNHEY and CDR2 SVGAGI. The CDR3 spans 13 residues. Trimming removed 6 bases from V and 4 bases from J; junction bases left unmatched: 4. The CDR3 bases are TGTGCCAGCAGGACGGGACTAGCATACGAGCAGTACTTC. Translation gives CASRTGLAYEQYF.

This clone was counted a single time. The DNA for the CDR3 is TGCGCCAGCAGCCAAGAATGGCCCCGGCGGGCGGATCAGCCCCAGCATTTT. Its translation: CASSQEWPRRADQPQHF. The chain is built from TRBV4-1 and TRBJ1-5; D remains ambiguous. V dropped 0 bases and J dropped 5 bases, with 17 bases sitting between them. CDR3 length equals 17 residues. Germline CDR1 MGHRA, CDR2 YSYEKL.

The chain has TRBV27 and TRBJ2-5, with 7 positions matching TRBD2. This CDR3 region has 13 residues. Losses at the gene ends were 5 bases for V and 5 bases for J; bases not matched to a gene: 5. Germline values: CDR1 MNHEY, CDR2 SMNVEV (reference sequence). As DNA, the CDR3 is TGTGCCAGCAGTGGGAGGGTATTCGAGACCCAGTACTTC. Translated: CASSGRVFETQYF.

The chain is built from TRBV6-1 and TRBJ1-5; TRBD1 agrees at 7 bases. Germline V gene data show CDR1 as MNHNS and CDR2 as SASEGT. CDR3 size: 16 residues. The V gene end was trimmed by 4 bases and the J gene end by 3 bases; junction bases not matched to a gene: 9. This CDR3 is CASSARGAWDNQPQHF. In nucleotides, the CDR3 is TGTGCCAGCAGTGCCAGGGGGGCGTGGGACAATCAGCCCCAGCATTTT.

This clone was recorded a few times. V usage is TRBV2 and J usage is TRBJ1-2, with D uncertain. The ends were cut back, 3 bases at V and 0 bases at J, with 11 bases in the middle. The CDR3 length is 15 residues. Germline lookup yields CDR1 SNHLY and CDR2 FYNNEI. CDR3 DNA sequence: TGTGCCAGCAGTGAGGGTAGGAGAGCTAACTATGGCTACACCTTC. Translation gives CASSEGRRANYGYTF.

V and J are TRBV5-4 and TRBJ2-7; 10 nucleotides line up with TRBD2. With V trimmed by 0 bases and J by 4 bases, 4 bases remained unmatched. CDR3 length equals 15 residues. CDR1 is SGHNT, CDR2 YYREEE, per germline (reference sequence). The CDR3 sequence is CASSLGAGGPYEQYF. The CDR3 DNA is TGTGCCAGCAGCTTGGGAGCGGGAGGGCCTTACGAGCAGTACTTC.

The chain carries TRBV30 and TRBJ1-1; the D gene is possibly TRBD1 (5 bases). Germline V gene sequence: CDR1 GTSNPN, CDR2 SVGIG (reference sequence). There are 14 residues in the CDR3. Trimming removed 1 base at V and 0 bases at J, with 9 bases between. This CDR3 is CAWSAGLMNTEAFF. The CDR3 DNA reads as TGTGCCTGGAGTGCGGGACTCATGAACACTGAAGCTTTCTTT.

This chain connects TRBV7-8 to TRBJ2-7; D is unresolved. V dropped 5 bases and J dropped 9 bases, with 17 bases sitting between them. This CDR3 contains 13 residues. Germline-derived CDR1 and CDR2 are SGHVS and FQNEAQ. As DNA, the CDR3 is TGTGCCAGCAGCCCCGCGCGTTTCGTCGGGCAGTACTTC. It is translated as CASSPARFVGQYF.

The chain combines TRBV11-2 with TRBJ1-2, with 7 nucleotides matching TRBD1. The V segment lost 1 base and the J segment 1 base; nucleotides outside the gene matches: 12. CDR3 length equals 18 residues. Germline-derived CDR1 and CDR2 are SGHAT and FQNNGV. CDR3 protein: CASSLGIGGTAFNYGYTF. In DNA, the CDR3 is TGTGCCAGCAGCTTAGGGATAGGCGGGACAGCCTTTAACTATGGCTACACCTTC.

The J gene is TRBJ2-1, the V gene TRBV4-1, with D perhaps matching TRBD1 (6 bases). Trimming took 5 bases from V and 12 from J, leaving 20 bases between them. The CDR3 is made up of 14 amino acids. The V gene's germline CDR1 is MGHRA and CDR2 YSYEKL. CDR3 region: CASSVTRTVGGQFF. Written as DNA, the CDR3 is TGCGCCAGCAGCGTAACGAGGACAGTTGGGGGGCAGTTCTTC.

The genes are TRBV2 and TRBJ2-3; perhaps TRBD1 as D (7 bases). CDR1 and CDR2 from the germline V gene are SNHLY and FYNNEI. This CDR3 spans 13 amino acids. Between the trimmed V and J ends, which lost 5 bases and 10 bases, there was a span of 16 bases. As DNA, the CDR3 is TGTGCCAGCAGTCCCCAGGGGGGTTCGGCGCAGTATTTT. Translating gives CASSPQGGSAQYF.

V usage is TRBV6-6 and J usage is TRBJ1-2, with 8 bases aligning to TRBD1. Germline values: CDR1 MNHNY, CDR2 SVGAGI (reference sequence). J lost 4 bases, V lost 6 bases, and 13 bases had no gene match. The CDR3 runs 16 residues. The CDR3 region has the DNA TGTGCCAGCAGGCACTACCGGGACAGGCCCCTCTATGGCTACACCTTC. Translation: CASRHYRDRPLYGYTF.

CDR3: CASRRGDTGELFF. CDR3 in DNA: TGTGCCAGCAGGCGGGGGGACACCGGGGAGCTGTTTTTT. The genes are TRBV6-6 and TRBJ2-2; 8 nucleotides line up with TRBD2. Trimming removed 6 bases from V and 3 bases from J; junction bases left unmatched: 0. The CDR3 is 13 amino acids. The germline CDR1 and CDR2 sequences are MNHNY and SVGAGI (reference sequence).

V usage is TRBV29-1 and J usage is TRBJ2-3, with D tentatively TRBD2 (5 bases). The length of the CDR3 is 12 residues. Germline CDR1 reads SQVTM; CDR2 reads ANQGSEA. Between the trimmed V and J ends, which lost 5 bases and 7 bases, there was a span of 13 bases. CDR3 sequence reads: CSVSEDLYTQYF. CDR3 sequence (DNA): TGCAGCGTTTCCGAGGACTTGTATACGCAGTATTTT.

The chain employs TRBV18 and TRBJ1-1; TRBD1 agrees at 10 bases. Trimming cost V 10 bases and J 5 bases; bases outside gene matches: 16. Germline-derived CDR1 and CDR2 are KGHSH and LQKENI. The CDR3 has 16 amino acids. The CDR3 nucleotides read TGTGCCACGATGTGGGGACCGGGACAGGGGAGGACTGAAGCTTTCTTT. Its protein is CATMWGPGQGRTEAFF.